This T cell receptor (beta chain) emerged from a study of T cell repertoires in breast cancer. About the study: Tumors, lymph nodes and blood came from breast cancer patients, plus healthy blood. Average yield: around 470,000 sequences per sample and about 10 reads per input cell.

There are a few counts of this clonotype. Blocking oligonucleotides added to a second nested PCR suppressed unpaired genes. Each emulsion RT-PCR master mix held about 5,000-250,000 T cells with C-region, Stepout and V-region primers. TCRdb analysed the emulsion pairing reads with MiXCR anew, one entry per CDR3 protein. The table records about 40,000 distinct CDR3 sequences, 45% of them present only once. Germline CDR1 SNHLY, CDR2 FYNNEI. This CDR3 contains 12 residues. V shed 2 bases and J shed 5 bases, with 6 bases lying between them. Primers covering all TCR V genes were used in emulsion RT-PCR on CD8+ T cells.

The sample taken for sequencing was CD8+ T cells. This clonotype was obtained from a pool of human donors with breast cancer or a healthy control (not recorded which). V and J are TRBV2 and TRBJ1-2, with D uncertain. The CDR3, as DNA: TGTGCCAGCAGTGAACGGTGGTATGGCTACACCTTC. It encodes CASSERWYGYTF.